One and the same sample provided the 26 T cell receptor beta chains below, sequenced in a study of T cells after yellow fever vaccination. From the 5' RACE reads, TCRdb called clonotypes with MiXCR, one entry per CDR3 protein. The sample has some 340,000 distinct CDR3 sequences; approximately 12% are singletons. This specimen consisted of CD4+ T cells sorted from PBMCs, obtained 45 days after the yellow fever booster vaccination. These receptors all stem from a man between 18 and 29 years old who received the YFV17D yellow fever vaccine.

The rearrangement uses TRBV5-5 and TRBJ2-7, with D possibly matching TRBD2 (6 bases). Germline loops: CDR1 SGHKS, CDR2 YYEKEE (reference sequence). This CDR3 has 11 amino acids. The CDR3 nucleotides read TGTCTTCGGAGGGTCTCCTACGAGCAGTACTTC. Protein: CLRRVSYEQYF.

J is TRBJ2-2 and V is TRBV3-1; D uncertain. The CDR3 length is 13 residues. With 3 bases removed from V and 9 bases from J, the gap between germline ends came to 11 bases. The germline V gene encodes CDR1 LGHDT and CDR2 YNNKEL (reference sequence). The CDR3 here is CASSQLLGRELFF. The CDR3 DNA reads as TGTGCCAGCAGCCAGCTACTGGGGAGGGAGCTGTTTTTT.

In the case of this clonotype: A read error is possible here, since a much larger clone lies one base away. The rearrangement joins TRBV20-1 to TRBJ1-1, with unresolved D. CDR3 length: 11 amino acids. CDR1 and CDR2 from the germline V gene are DFQATT and SNEGSKA (reference sequence). Trimming stripped 5 bases from V and 0 bases from J, with 4 bases between. CDR3 region: CSAWVNTEAFF. In DNA form, the CDR3 reads TGCAGTGCTTGGGTGAACACTGAAGCTTTCTTT.

CDR3 sequence (DNA): TGTGCCAGCAGCCGCGGACAGCTAGATACGCAGTATTTT. It translates to CASSRGQLDTQYF. J is TRBJ2-3 and V is TRBV5-8; D perhaps matches TRBD1 (6 bases). The germline V gene encodes CDR1 SGHTS and CDR2 YDEGEE. With 4 bases removed from V and 5 bases from J, the gap between germline ends came to 11 bases. The CDR3 length is 13 residues.

V gene TRBV5-4 combines with J gene TRBJ2-7; D is possibly TRBD1 (6 bases). The length of the CDR3 is 16 residues. Trimming left V 4 bases short and J 6 bases short, with 23 bases between. Germline CDR1 SGHNT, CDR2 YYREEE (reference sequence). CDR3 DNA: TGTGCCAGCAGCCCCGAGTGGGACAATCTAGGGAGCGAGCAGTACTTC. It is translated as CASSPEWDNLGSEQYF.

This clonotype was picked up many times. The gene calls are TRBV9 and TRBJ2-7, with 11 bases aligning to TRBD2. CDR3 length: 18 residues. The germline gives CDR1 SGDLS, CDR2 YYNGEE. Trimming removed 0 bases from V and 2 bases from J; junction bases left unmatched: 10. CDR3 in amino acids: CASSVGVTSGDHTYEQYF. The DNA for the CDR3 is TGTGCCAGCAGCGTAGGTGTGACTAGCGGGGACCATACCTACGAGCAGTACTTC.

This clonotype has just a few counts. The chain uses TRBV5-1 and TRBJ2-6; no firm D call. In germline, CDR1 is SGHRS, CDR2 YFSETQ. This CDR3 is built from 14 residues. Deletions cut 7 bases from V and 0 bases from J, with 8 bases between. CDR3 region: CASQQPSGANVLTF. The CDR3 DNA reads as TGCGCCAGCCAACAGCCCTCTGGGGCCAACGTCCTGACTTTC.

The chain joins TRBV12-3 or TRBV12-4 to TRBJ2-7; D not resolved. This CDR3 spans 12 amino acids. The V and J ends lost 6 bases and 5 bases respectively, with 11 bases between them. The CDR3 DNA sequence: TGTGCCAGCAGCAATCCGCCCAACGAGCAGTACTTC. Amino acid sequence: CASSNPPNEQYF.

The J gene is TRBJ2-5, the V gene TRBV2; D may be TRBD2 (5 bases). The CDR3 runs 12 residues. V dropped 5 bases and J dropped 2 bases, with 6 bases sitting between them. Germline lookup yields CDR1 SNHLY and CDR2 FYNNEI. CDR3 loop: CASSREQETQYF. The DNA for the CDR3 is TGTGCCAGCAGTAGGGAGCAAGAGACCCAGTACTTC.

Only a few counts were recorded for this clonotype. V is TRBV6-1 and J is TRBJ1-1; 9 bases are shared with TRBD1. The V gene end was trimmed by 9 bases and the J gene end by 0 bases; junction bases not matched to a gene: 11. The CDR3 is made up of 16 amino acids. CDR1 and CDR2 from the germline V gene are MNHNS and SASEGT. CDR3 amino acids: CASYPGQGPLNTEAFF. CDR3 in DNA: TGTGCCAGTTACCCGGGACAGGGTCCCCTGAACACTGAAGCTTTCTTT.

The table lists this clonotype with a few counts. This chain joins TRBV7-2 and TRBJ2-3; tentatively, D is TRBD2 (5 bases). V was clipped by 1 base and J by 5 bases, with 16 bases between them. The CDR3 is 16 amino acids. Germline CDR1 SGHTA, CDR2 FQGNSA. The CDR3 sequence is CASSLVGSSSQDTQYF. CDR3 in DNA: TGTGCCAGCAGCTTAGTGGGGAGTAGTAGCCAAGATACGCAGTATTTT.

This clonotype was detected only a few times. CDR3 nucleotide sequence: TGTGCCAGCAGCTTAACCTCCCAGCGGGGGGCGGAAGATACGCAGTATTTT. This encodes CASSLTSQRGAEDTQYF. J is TRBJ2-3 and V is TRBV11-2; 9 nucleotides match TRBD2. Germline loops: CDR1 SGHAT, CDR2 FQNNGV. The trim removed 2 bases at V and 5 bases at J, leaving 11 bases unmatched. This CDR3 has 17 amino acids.

The rearrangement joins TRBV20-1 to TRBJ2-3, with 9 nucleotides matching TRBD2. J was trimmed by 6 bases and V by 3 bases; bases with no gene match: 10. This CDR3 contains 15 residues. Germline loops: CDR1 DFQATT, CDR2 SNEGSKA (reference sequence). The CDR3 protein is CSASRRDSGGDTQYF. In DNA, the CDR3 is TGCAGTGCTAGCCGCCGGGACAGCGGGGGGGATACGCAGTATTTT.

The table lists this clonotype with many counts. V is TRBV5-4 and J is TRBJ2-1, with 8 bases lining up with TRBD2. V lost 4 bases to trimming and J lost 6 bases; unmatched junction nucleotides: 15. The germline gives CDR1 SGHNT, CDR2 YYREEE (reference sequence). This CDR3 contains 17 residues. DNA of the CDR3: TGTGCCAGCAGCCCCGCGGGAGTGGGCGGGGGGCCCAATGAGCAGTTCTTC. Amino acid sequence: CASSPAGVGGGPNEQFF.

This chain connects TRBV7-3 to TRBJ2-3; 7 positions match TRBD1. The CDR3 consists of 14 residues. After removal of 4 bases from V and 3 bases from J, the junction contained 4 bases not matched to a gene. Per the germline V gene, CDR1 is SGHTA and CDR2 is FQGTGA. The chain's CDR3 is CASSWGTETDTQYF. The CDR3 DNA sequence: TGTGCCAGCAGCTGGGGGACAGAGACAGATACGCAGTATTTT.

This clonotype has more than one count but fewer than ten. The chain uses TRBV4-2 and TRBJ1-5; TRBD1 aligns across 12 bases. J lost 6 bases, V lost 1 base, and 10 bases had no gene match. CDR3 length: 18 amino acids. Germline V gene data show CDR1 as LGHNA and CDR2 as YNFKEQ. For the CDR3, the DNA is TGTGCCAGCAGCCAAGTCGGAACCTGGGACAGGGGGCCTCAGCCCCAGCATTTT. It codes for CASSQVGTWDRGPQPQHF.

This chain joins TRBV7-3 and TRBJ2-5, with 11 bases matching TRBD2. Losses at the gene ends were 4 bases for V and 5 bases for J; bases not matched to a gene: 3. Per the germline V gene, CDR1 is SGHTA and CDR2 is FQGTGA. The CDR3 runs 14 residues. The CDR3 region has the DNA TGTGCCAGCAGCTCCGCTAGCGGGGGGGAGACCCAGTACTTC. The encoded protein is CASSSASGGETQYF. Drawing the rest from reference TRBV7-3 and TRBJ2-5, the complete variable domain is GAGVSQTPSNKVTEKGKYVELRCDPISGHTALYWYRQSLGQGPEFLIYFQGTGAADDSGLPNDRFFAVRPEGSVSTLKIQRTERGDSAVYLCASSSASGGETQYFGPGTRLLVL.

This clonotype appeared a few times. The chain combines TRBV20-1 with TRBJ2-3; D remains unclear. CDR3 length: 15 amino acids. V was clipped by 0 bases and J by 1 base, with 11 bases between them. From germline, CDR1 is DFQATT and CDR2 SNEGSKA (reference sequence). The CDR3 loop is CSARESQSGTDTQYF. DNA for the CDR3: TGCAGTGCTAGAGAGAGCCAGTCAGGCACAGATACGCAGTATTTT.

This rearrangement joins TRBV10-3 to TRBJ2-1, with 8 bases identical to TRBD1. CDR1 and CDR2 from the germline V gene are ENHRY and SYGVKD. Unmatched junction bases numbered 10, after V lost 7 bases and J lost 2 bases. This CDR3 spans 16 amino acids. The CDR3 DNA is TGTGCCATCAAACGGACAGGGCACGTCCCCTACAATGAGCAGTTCTTC. This translates into CAIKRTGHVPYNEQFF.

V usage is TRBV20-1 and J usage is TRBJ2-7; no clear D gene. V gave up 6 bases and J gave up 2 bases, with 11 bases separating them. The length of the CDR3 is 12 residues. Germline V lookup: CDR1 DFQATT, CDR2 SNEGSKA (reference sequence). The CDR3 spells CSAGSSTYEQYF. The CDR3 coding sequence is TGCAGTGCCGGAAGCAGCACCTACGAGCAGTACTTC.

CDR3 in amino acids: CASSRISGTKYHEQYV. Here the CDR3 DNA reads TGTGCCAGCAGCAGGATTTCCGGGACCAAGTACCACGAGCAGTACGTC. The rearrangement uses TRBV21-1 and TRBJ2-7; the table's D call, TRBD1, has no DNA check behind it. TRBV21-1 counts as a pseudogene. The CDR3 totals 16 residues.

Only a few counts were recorded for this clonotype. The CDR3 is CASSQNGQEKQFF. DNA of the CDR3: TGTGCCAGCAGCCAAAACGGGCAGGAAAAGCAGTTCTTC. The chain combines TRBV14 with TRBJ2-1; no clear D gene. Deletions cut 2 bases from V and 11 bases from J, with 13 bases between. CDR1 is SGHDN, CDR2 FVKESK, per germline. The CDR3 loop spans 13 amino acids.

A few counts support this clonotype. The rearrangement joins TRBV11-2 to TRBJ1-1, with D possibly TRBD1 on 5 matching bases. Trimming took off 4 bases at V and 4 bases at J, with 16 bases between the two ends. The germline CDR1 and CDR2 sequences are SGHAT and FQNNGV. The CDR3 loop spans 15 amino acids. As DNA, the CDR3 is TGTGCCAGCAGCTACGCCGGGGCCGCGGGCACTGAAGCTTTCTTT. This sequence encodes CASSYAGAAGTEAFF.

The sample holds a few counts of this clonotype. The genes are TRBV4-1 and TRBJ2-1; possibly TRBD2 for D (6 bases). Trimming stripped 1 base from V and 2 bases from J, with 9 bases between. The CDR3 is 15 residues long. Germline V gene sequence: CDR1 MGHRA, CDR2 YSYEKL. As DNA, the CDR3 is TGCGCCAGCAGCCAAGGGTGGGGGGCCTACAATGAGCAGTTCTTC. Protein product: CASSQGWGAYNEQFF.

This clonotype was detected ten times or more. The chain has TRBV6-2 or TRBV6-3 and TRBJ2-3; unclear D gene. V was cut by 8 bases and J by 3 bases, with 9 bases left in between. Germline V CDR1 and CDR2: MNHEY, SVGEGT. The CDR3 contains 12 residues. The CDR3 bases are TGTGCCAGCGCCTTCATGACAGATACGCAGTATTTT. It translates to CASAFMTDTQYF.

The chain employs TRBV6-2 or TRBV6-3 and TRBJ1-1; TRBD1 might be the D (5 bases). CDR3 length equals 18 residues. V dropped 2 bases and J dropped 3 bases, with 22 bases sitting between them. The V gene's germline CDR1 is MNHEY and CDR2 SVGEGT. The CDR3 nucleotides read TGTGCCAGCAGTTACAAACGGACGGGGACTCAGAGATACACTGAAGCTTTCTTT. It yields the protein CASSYKRTGTQRYTEAFF.